This entry lists 6 T cell receptor beta chains sequenced from one sample in a study of T cells after posttransplantation cyclophosphamide. Cells defined as naive were viable CD3+CD4+ or CD3+CD8+ and CCR7+CD45RA+CD45RO-CD95-CD27+CD28+. Only in-frame clones appear in the TCRdb table, and some are missing; sequencing was by immunoSEQ multiplex PCR. The sample carries about 22,000 clones, less than 98% recorded once. The sample taken for sequencing was naive CD4+ T cells sorted from PBMCs. The receptors were sampled from a man between 45 and 60 years old in good health, CMV-negative, and a related stem cell transplant donor.

The V gene is TRBV2, the J gene TRBJ2-1; D gene unclear. Trimming removed 7 bases from V and 2 bases from J, with 9 bases in between. This CDR3 region has 13 residues. Germline V gives CDR1 SNHLY, CDR2 FYNNEI. Here the CDR3 DNA reads TGTGCCAGCACATTCGCTACCTACAATGAGCAGTTCTTC. As protein: CASTFATYNEQFF.

This chain connects TRBV5-4 to TRBJ1-1; D is uncertain. CDR1 is SGHNT, CDR2 YYREEE, per germline (reference sequence). V was pared by 4 bases and J by 4 bases, with 14 bases between. This CDR3 has 14 residues. In DNA, the CDR3 is TGTGCCAGCAGCCCGATCCCCGGGGTCACTGAAGCTTTCTTT. The encoded protein is CASSPIPGVTEAFF. The entire variable domain, with the rest obtained from reference TRBV5-4 and TRBJ1-1, is as follows: ETGVTQSPTHLIKTRGQQVTLRCSSQSGHNTVSWYQQALGQGPQFIFQYYREEENGRGNFPPRFSGLQFPNYSSELNVNALELDDSALYLCASSPIPGVTEAFFGQGTRLTVV.

The CDR3 sequence: CASLGGRSTEAFF. The DNA of the CDR3 is TGTGCCAGCCTAGGTGGGAGAAGCACTGAAGCTTTCTTT. The chain employs TRBV7-9 and TRBJ1-1; D call uncertain. The CDR3 is 13 amino acids. Trimming stripped 8 bases from V and 4 bases from J, with 14 bases between. CDR1 is SEHNR, CDR2 FQNEAQ, per germline (reference sequence). Full variable domain (missing parts from reference TRBV7-9 and TRBJ1-1): DTGVSQNPRHKITKRGQNVTFRCDPISEHNRLYWYRQTLGQGPEFLTYFQNEAQLEKSRLLSDRFSAERPKGSFSTLEIQRTEQGDSAMYLCASLGGRSTEAFFGQGTRLTVV.

This chain uses TRBV29-1 with TRBJ1-2; unclear D gene. There are 13 residues in the CDR3. Trimming cost V 5 bases and J 2 bases, with 12 bases left between them. Germline V gene sequence: CDR1 SQVTM, CDR2 ANQGSEA. The CDR3 DNA reads as TGCAGCGTTCGGGCCAGACTAAACTATGGCTACACCTTC. Translating it yields CSVRARLNYGYTF.

The V and J genes are TRBV18 and TRBJ2-5, with 7 positions matching TRBD1. This CDR3 is 13 amino acids long. In germline, CDR1 is KGHSH, CDR2 LQKENI. V gave up 3 bases and J gave up 5 bases; unmatched junction bases: 3. The CDR3 coding sequence is TGTGCCAGCTCACCGACAGGGATGGAGACCCAGTACTTC. This codes for CASSPTGMETQYF.

The rearrangement links TRBV11-2 to TRBJ1-2, with a weak D call TRBD1 (5 bases). Germline CDR1 and CDR2: SGHAT and FQNNGV. The CDR3 length is 16 residues. V was pared by 1 base and J by 6 bases, with 18 bases between. In DNA form, the CDR3 reads TGTGCCAGCAGCTTAGGATTAACCCAGGGAAGGAATGGCTACACCTTC. The encoded protein is CASSLGLTQGRNGYTF. Full variable domain (outside the CDR3, taken from reference TRBV11-2 and TRBJ1-2): EAGVAQSPRYKIIEKRQSVAFWCNPISGHATLYWYQQILGQGPKLLIQFQNNGVVDDSQLPKDRFSAERLKGVDSTLKIQPAKLEDSAVYLCASSLGLTQGRNGYTFGSGTRLTVV.